Described below is a single T cell receptor beta chain sequence and its context. These data originate in a study of blood T cell repertoires in COVID-19. Repertoires were generated with immunoSEQ multiplex PCR, while TCRdb's copy carries only in-frame clones and drops some. The sample includes 130,000 to 150,000 clones, 80% to 90% of them seen just once. V lost 3 bases to trimming and J lost 3 bases, with 12 bases between them. Germline assignment: CDR1 SGHTA and CDR2 FQGNSA. This CDR3 contains 16 residues. Sequenced input: peripheral blood. The clonotype comes from an older woman with active COVID-19. This chain joins TRBV7-2 and TRBJ1-6, with D maybe TRBD1 (6 bases). CDR3 sequence reads: CASSFFTGNYNSPLHF. The DNA for the CDR3 is TGTGCCAGCAGCTTCTTCACAGGGAACTATAATTCACCCCTCCACTTT.